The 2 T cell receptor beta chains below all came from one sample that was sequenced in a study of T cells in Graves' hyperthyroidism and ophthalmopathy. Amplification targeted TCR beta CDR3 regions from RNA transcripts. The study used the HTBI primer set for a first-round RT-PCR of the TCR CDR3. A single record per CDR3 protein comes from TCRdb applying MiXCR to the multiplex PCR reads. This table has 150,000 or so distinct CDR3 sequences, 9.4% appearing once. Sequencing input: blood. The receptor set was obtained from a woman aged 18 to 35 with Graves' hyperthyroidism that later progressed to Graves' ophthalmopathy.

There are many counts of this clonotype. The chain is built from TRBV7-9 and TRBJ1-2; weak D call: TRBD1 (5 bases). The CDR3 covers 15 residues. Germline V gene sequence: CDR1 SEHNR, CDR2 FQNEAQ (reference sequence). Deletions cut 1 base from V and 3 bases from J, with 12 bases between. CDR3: CASSLVAGKDYGYTF. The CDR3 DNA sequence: TGTGCCAGCAGCTTAGTAGCAGGGAAAGACTATGGCTACACCTTC.

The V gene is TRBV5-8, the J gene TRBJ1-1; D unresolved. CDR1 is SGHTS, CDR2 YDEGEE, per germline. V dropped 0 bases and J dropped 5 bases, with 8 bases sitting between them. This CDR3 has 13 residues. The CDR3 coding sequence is TGTGCCAGCAGCTTGGCCCCGGAGACTGAAGCTTTCTTT. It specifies CASSLAPETEAFF.